The sequence of this T cell receptor (beta chain) was determined in a study of vaccination effects on CD4 cells after COVID-19. The germline V and J ends were trimmed by 6 bases and 1 base, with 10 bases remaining between them. The CDR3 length is 13 residues. The germline CDR1 and CDR2 sequences are MNHNS and SASEGT. Worth noting for this clone: Its specificity is unknown.

In the ViraFEST assay, antigen-specific CD4+ clonotypes were identified by expansion after peptide-pool stimulation. Upon completion of under eleven days in culture, CD4+ T cells were isolated. Each participant was given two doses of one vaccine (BNT162b2 or mRNA-1273). This table comes from immunoSEQ multiplex PCR, and its TCRdb copy is limited to in-frame clones, with some not included. The data contain about 66,000 clones, about 80% of them seen just once; the ten biggest clones take up approximately 0.9%. The source of this sequence is a human donor who received a COVID-19 vaccine. The sequenced sample was CD4+ T cells from PBMCs cultured with HCoV-OC43 spike peptides, obtained after COVID-19 vaccination. Documented subset: HCoV-OC43 spike overlapping peptide pool stimulation. The rearrangement uses TRBV6-1 and TRBJ2-7; possibly TRBD1 for D (6 bases). The CDR3 sequence is CASRQGSSYEQYV. The CDR3 coding sequence is TGTGCCAGCAGACAGGGATCGTCCTACGAGCAGTACGTC.